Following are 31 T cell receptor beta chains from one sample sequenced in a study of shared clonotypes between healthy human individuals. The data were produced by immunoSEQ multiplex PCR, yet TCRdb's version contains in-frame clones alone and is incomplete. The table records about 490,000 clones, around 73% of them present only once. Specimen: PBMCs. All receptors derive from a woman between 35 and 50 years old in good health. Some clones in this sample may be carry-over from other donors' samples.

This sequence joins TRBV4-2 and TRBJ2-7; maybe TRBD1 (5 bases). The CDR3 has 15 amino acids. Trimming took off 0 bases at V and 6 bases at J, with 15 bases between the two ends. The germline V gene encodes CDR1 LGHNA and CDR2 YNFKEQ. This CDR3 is CASSQDLREGVEQYF. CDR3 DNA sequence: TGTGCCAGCAGCCAAGATCTCAGGGAAGGGGTCGAGCAGTACTTC.

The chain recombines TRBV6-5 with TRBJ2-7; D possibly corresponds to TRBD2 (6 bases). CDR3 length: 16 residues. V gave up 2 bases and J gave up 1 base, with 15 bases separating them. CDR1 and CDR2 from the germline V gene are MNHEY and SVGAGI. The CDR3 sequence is CASSYRRRLGSYEQYF. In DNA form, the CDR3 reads TGTGCCAGCAGTTACAGAAGGAGACTAGGGTCCTACGAGCAGTACTTC.

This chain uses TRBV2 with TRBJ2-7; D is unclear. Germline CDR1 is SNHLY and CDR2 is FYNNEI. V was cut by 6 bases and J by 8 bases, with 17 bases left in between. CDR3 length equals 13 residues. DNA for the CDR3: TGTGCCAGCAGCAGCCTGGAGCAAGGGAAGCAGTACTTC. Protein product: CASSSLEQGKQYF.

The CDR3 DNA sequence: TGTGCCAGCAGCTTAACTACAGGGTCCTACGAGCAGTACTTC. Translating gives CASSLTTGSYEQYF. This chain joins TRBV7-9 and TRBJ2-7, with D tentatively TRBD1 (6 bases). Germline V CDR1 and CDR2: SEHNR, FQNEAQ (reference sequence). This CDR3 comprises 14 residues. The V end lost 2 bases, the J end lost 1 base, and 9 bases lay between the germline ends.

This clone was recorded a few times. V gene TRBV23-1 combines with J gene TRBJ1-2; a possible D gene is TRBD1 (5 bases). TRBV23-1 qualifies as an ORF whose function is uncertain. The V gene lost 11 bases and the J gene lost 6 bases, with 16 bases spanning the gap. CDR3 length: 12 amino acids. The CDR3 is CADRRGGNGYTF. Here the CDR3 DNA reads TGCGCCGACCGGCGGGGGGGAAATGGCTACACCTTC.

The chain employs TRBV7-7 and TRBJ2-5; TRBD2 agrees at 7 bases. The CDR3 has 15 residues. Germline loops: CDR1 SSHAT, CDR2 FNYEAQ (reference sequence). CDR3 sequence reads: CASSTELASQETQYF. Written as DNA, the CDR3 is TGTGCTAGCTCTACTGAACTAGCGAGCCAAGAGACCCAGTACTTC.

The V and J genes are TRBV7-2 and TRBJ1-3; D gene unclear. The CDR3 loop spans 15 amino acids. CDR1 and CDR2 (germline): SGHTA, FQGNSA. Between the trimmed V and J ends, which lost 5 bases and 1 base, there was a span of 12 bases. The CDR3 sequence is CASSRRRGSGNTIYF. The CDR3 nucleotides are TGTGCCAGCAGCCGACGACGGGGTTCTGGAAACACCATATATTTT.

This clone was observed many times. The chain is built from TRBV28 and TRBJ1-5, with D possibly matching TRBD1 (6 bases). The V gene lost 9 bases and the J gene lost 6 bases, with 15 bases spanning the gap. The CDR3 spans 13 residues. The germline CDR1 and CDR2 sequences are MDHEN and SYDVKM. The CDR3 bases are TGTGCCAGTGTGGGGGGGCTCGGTCAGCCCCAGCATTTT. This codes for CASVGGLGQPQHF.

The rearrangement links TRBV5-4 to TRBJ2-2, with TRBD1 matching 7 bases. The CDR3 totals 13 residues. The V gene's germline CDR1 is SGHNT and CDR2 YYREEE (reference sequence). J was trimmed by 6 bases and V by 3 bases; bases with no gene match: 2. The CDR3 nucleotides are TGTGCCAGCAGCTATGGACAGGCCGGGGAGCTGTTTTTT. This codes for CASSYGQAGELFF.

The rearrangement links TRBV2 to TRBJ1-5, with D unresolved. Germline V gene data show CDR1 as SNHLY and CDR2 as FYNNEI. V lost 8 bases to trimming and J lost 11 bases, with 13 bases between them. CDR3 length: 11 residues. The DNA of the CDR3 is TGTGCCAGCTCCGGGTCCAGGTCCCAGCATTTT. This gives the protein CASSGSRSQHF.

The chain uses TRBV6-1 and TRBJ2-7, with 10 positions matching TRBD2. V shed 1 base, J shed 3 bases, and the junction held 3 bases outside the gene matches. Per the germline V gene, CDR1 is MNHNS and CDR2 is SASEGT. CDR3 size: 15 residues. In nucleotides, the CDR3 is TGTGCCAGCAGTGAAGGGACTAGCGGCTACTACGAGCAGTACTTC. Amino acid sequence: CASSEGTSGYYEQYF.

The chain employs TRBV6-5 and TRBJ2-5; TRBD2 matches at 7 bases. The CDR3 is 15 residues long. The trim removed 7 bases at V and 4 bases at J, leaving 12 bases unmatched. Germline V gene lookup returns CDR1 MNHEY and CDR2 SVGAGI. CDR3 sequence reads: CASKDPIAGVETQYF. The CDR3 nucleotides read TGTGCCAGCAAGGACCCTATTGCGGGAGTAGAGACCCAGTACTTC.

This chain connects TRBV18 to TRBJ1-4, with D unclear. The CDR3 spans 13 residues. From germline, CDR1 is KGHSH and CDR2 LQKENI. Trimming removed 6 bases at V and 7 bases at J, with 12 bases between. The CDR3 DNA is TGTGCCAGCTCCCCTTTCGAGGGTGAAAAACTGTTTTTT. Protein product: CASSPFEGEKLFF.

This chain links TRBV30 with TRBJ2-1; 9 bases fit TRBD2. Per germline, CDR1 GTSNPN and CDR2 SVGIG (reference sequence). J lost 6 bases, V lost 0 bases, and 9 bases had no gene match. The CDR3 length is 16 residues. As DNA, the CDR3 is TGTGCCTGGAGTGTGTGGTCTAGCGGGATAGGCAATGAGCAGTTCTTC. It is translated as CAWSVWSSGIGNEQFF.

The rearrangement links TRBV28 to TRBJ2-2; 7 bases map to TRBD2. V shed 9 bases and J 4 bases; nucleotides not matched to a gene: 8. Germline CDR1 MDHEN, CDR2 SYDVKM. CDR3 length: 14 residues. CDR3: CASLADRVTGELFF. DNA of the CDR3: TGTGCCAGTCTAGCGGATAGAGTCACCGGGGAGCTGTTTTTT.

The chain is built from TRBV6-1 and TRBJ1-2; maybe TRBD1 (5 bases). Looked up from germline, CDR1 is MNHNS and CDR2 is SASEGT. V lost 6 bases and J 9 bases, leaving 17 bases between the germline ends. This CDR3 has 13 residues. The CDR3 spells CASRTSGTESYTF. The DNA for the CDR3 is TGTGCCAGCAGAACTTCCGGGACGGAAAGCTACACCTTC.

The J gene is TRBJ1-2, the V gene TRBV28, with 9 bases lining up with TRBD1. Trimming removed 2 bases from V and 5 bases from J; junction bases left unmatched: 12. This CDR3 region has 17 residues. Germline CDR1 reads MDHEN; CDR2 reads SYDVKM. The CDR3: CASSLGRQSDRGYGYTF. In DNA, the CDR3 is TGTGCCAGCAGTTTAGGGCGTCAGTCGGACAGGGGATATGGCTACACCTTC.

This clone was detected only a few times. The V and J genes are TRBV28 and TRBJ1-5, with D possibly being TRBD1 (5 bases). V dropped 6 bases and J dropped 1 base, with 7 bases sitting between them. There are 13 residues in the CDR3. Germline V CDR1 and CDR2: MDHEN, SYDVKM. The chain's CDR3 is CASRWDSNQPQHF. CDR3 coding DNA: TGTGCCAGCAGATGGGACAGCAATCAGCCCCAGCATTTT. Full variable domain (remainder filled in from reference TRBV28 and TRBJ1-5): DVKVTQSSRYLVKRTGEKVFLECVQDMDHENMFWYRQDPGLGLRLIYFSYDVKMKEKGDIPEGYSVSREKKERFSLILESASTNQTSMYLCASRWDSNQPQHFGDGTRLSIL.

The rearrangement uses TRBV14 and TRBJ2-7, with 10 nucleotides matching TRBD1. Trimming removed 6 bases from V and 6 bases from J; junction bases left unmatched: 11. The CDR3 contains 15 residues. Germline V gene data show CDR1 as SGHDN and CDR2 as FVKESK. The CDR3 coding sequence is TGTGCCAGCAGTCCGACAGGGGGCGCATTGTCCGAGCAGTACTTC. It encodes CASSPTGGALSEQYF.

The CDR3 DNA sequence: TGTGCCAGCATTACGGACAGCGGACATGAAAAACTGTTTTTT. Amino acids: CASITDSGHEKLFF. V gene TRBV6-1 combines with J gene TRBJ1-4; tentative D call: TRBD1 (6 bases). V gave up 7 bases and J gave up 6 bases, with 15 bases separating them. Germline values: CDR1 MNHNS, CDR2 SASEGT. The CDR3 spans 14 residues.

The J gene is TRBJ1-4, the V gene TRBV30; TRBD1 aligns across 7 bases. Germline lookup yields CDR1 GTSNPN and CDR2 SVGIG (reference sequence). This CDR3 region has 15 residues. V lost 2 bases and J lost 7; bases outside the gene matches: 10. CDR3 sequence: CAWSSLLGTAEKLFF. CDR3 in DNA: TGTGCCTGGAGTTCCTTACTGGGGACAGCTGAAAAACTGTTTTTT. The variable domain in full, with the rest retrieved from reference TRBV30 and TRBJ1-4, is SQTIHQWPATLVQPVGSPLSLECTVEGTSNPNLYWYRQAAGRGLQLLFYSVGIGQISSEVPQNLSASRPQDRQFILSSKKLLLSDSGFYLCAWSSLLGTAEKLFFGSGTQLSVL.

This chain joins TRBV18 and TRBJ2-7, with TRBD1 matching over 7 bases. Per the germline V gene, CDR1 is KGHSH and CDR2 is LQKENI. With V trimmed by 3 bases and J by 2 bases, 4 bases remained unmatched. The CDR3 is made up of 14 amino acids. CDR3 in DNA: TGTGCCAGCTCACCCGGGACAGAAGCCTACGAGCAGTACTTC. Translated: CASSPGTEAYEQYF.

CDR3 coding DNA: TGTGCCAGCAGCGTCGGACTAGCAGACTACAATGAGCAGTTCTTC. Translated: CASSVGLADYNEQFF. V is TRBV9 and J is TRBJ2-1; 8 bases match TRBD2. Germline V gives CDR1 SGDLS, CDR2 YYNGEE. Trimming at V came to 2 bases and at J to 3 bases, leaving 4 bases not matched to a gene. The length of the CDR3 is 15 residues.

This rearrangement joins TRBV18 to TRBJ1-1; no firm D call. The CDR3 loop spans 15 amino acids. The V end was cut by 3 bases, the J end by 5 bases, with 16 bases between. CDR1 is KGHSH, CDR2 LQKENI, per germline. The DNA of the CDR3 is TGTGCCAGCTCACCCGCTGGGCCTCAGATGACTGAAGCTTTCTTT. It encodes CASSPAGPQMTEAFF. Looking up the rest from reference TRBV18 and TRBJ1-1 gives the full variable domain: NAGVMQNPRHLVRRRGQEARLRCSPMKGHSHVYWYRQLPEEGLKFMVYLQKENIIDESGMPKERFSAEFPKEGPSILRIQQVVRGDSAAYFCASSPAGPQMTEAFFGQGTRLTVV.

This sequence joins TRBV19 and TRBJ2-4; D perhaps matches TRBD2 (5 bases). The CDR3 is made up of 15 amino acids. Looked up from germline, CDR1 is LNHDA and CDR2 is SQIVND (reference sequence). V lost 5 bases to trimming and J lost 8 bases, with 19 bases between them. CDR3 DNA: TGTGCCAGTAGTTACGGGGAAGGTGGATATGACATTCAGTACTTC. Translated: CASSYGEGGYDIQYF.

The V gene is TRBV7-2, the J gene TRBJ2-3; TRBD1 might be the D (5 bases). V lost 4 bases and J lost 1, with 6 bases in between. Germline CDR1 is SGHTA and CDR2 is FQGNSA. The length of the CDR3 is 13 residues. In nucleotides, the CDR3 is TGTGCCAGCAGCTGGGGCGGCACAGATACGCAGTATTTT. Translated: CASSWGGTDTQYF.

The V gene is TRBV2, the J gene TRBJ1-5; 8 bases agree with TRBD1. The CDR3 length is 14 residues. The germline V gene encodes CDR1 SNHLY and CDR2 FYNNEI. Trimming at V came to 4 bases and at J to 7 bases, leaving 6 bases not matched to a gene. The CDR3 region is CASSGWDRSQPQHF. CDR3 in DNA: TGTGCCAGCAGTGGTTGGGACAGGTCCCAGCCCCAGCATTTT.

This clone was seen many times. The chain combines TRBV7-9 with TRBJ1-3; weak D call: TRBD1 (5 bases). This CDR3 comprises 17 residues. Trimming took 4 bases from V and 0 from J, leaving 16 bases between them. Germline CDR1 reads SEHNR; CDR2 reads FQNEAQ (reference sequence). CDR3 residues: CASSSRTGTSSGNTIYF. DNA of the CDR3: TGTGCCAGCAGCTCACGTACCGGGACCAGCTCTGGAAACACCATATATTTT.

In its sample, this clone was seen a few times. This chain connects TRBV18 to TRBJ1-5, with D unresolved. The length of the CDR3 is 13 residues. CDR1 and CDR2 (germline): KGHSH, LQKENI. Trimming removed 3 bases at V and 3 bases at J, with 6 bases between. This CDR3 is CASSPTDNQPQHF. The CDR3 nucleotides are TGTGCCAGCTCACCTACAGACAATCAGCCCCAGCATTTT.

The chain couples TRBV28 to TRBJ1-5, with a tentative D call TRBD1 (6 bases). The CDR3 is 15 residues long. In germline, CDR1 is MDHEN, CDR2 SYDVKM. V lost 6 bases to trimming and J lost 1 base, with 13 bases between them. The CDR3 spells CASSYTGWSNQPQHF. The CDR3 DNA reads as TGTGCCAGCAGCTATACAGGGTGGAGCAATCAGCCCCAGCATTTT.

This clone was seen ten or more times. CDR3: CASSLSSANQPQHF. CDR3 bases: TGTGCCAGCAGCCTATCATCGGCCAATCAGCCCCAGCATTTT. This sequence joins TRBV7-9 and TRBJ1-5; D not certain. The V and J ends lost 5 bases and 3 bases respectively, with 11 bases between them. Germline CDR1 and CDR2: SEHNR and FQNEAQ (reference sequence). This CDR3 has 14 residues. Full variable domain (rest looked up from reference TRBV7-9 and TRBJ1-5): DTGVSQNPRHKITKRGQNVTFRCDPISEHNRLYWYRQTLGQGPEFLTYFQNEAQLEKSRLLSDRFSAERPKGSFSTLEIQRTEQGDSAMYLCASSLSSANQPQHFGDGTRLSIL.